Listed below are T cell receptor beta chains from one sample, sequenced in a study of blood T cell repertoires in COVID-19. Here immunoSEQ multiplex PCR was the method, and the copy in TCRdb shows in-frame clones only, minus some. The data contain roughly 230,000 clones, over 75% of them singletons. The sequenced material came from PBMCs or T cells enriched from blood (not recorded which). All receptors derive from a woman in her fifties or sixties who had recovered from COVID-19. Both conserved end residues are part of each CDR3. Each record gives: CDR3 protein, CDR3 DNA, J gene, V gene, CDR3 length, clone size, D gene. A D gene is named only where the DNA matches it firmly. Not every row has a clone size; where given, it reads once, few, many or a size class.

cdr3_aa: CASSYSTMGLNSPLHF
cdr3_nt: TGTGCCAGCAGTTACTCGACCATGGGCCTTAATTCACCCCTCCACTTT
j_call: TRBJ1-6
v_call: TRBV6-5
cdr3_length: 16
clone_size: NA
d_call: NA

cdr3_aa: CASSPMTGHTNTEAFF
cdr3_nt: TGTGCCAGCTCACCTATGACAGGGCATACGAACACTGAAGCTTTCTTT
j_call: TRBJ1-1
v_call: TRBV18
cdr3_length: 16
clone_size: NA
d_call: TRBD1

cdr3_aa: CASSLVATGNQPQHF
cdr3_nt: TGTGCCAGCAGCCTCGTAGCGACGGGCAATCAGCCCCAGCATTTT
j_call: TRBJ1-5
v_call: TRBV7-2
cdr3_length: 15
clone_size: NA
d_call: NA

cdr3_aa: CASSFRGRVGAKNIQYF
cdr3_nt: TGTGCCAGCAGTTTTAGGGGCAGGGTGGGGGCCAAAAACATTCAGTACTTC
j_call: TRBJ2-4
v_call: TRBV27
cdr3_length: 17
clone_size: NA
d_call: NA

cdr3_aa: CASSLLRADTQYF
cdr3_nt: TGTGCCAGCAGTTTACTTCGAGCAGATACGCAGTATTTT
j_call: TRBJ2-3
v_call: TRBV12-3/TRBV12-4
cdr3_length: 13
clone_size: NA
d_call: NA

cdr3_aa: CASSAPGSMNTEAFF
cdr3_nt: TGTGCCAGCAGTGCCCCGGGGTCTATGAACACTGAAGCTTTCTTT
j_call: TRBJ1-1
v_call: TRBV25-1
cdr3_length: 15
clone_size: once
d_call: NA

cdr3_aa: CASSPPGQGGGELFF
cdr3_nt: TGTGCCAGCTCACCACCGGGACAGGGTGGCGGGGAGCTGTTTTTT
j_call: TRBJ2-2
v_call: TRBV18
cdr3_length: 15
clone_size: once
d_call: TRBD1

cdr3_aa: CASSLGVGGNEKLFF
cdr3_nt: TGCGCCAGCAGCTTGGGGGTAGGGGGCAATGAAAAACTGTTTTTT
j_call: TRBJ1-4
v_call: TRBV5-1
cdr3_length: 15
clone_size: NA
d_call: TRBD1

cdr3_aa: CASSLAHQAEAFF
cdr3_nt: TGTGCCAGCAGCTTGGCACACCAGGCTGAAGCTTTCTTT
j_call: TRBJ1-1
v_call: TRBV5-6
cdr3_length: 13
clone_size: NA
d_call: NA

cdr3_aa: CASRPGQGKNEQFF
cdr3_nt: TGTGCCAGTCGACCGGGACAGGGAAAGAATGAGCAGTTCTTC
j_call: TRBJ2-1
v_call: TRBV19
cdr3_length: 14
clone_size: NA
d_call: TRBD1

cdr3_aa: CASSIERGREQYF
cdr3_nt: TGTGCCAGTAGTATAGAACGAGGGCGCGAGCAGTACTTC
j_call: TRBJ2-7
v_call: TRBV19
cdr3_length: 13
clone_size: few
d_call: NA

cdr3_aa: CASSEVADTGYTF
cdr3_nt: TGTGCCAGCAGTGAAGTGGCAGATACGGGCTACACCTTC
j_call: TRBJ1-2
v_call: TRBV6-1
cdr3_length: 13
clone_size: NA
d_call: NA

cdr3_aa: CASSLNPFSYNSPLHF
cdr3_nt: TGTGCCAGCAGCTTAAATCCCTTCTCCTATAATTCACCCCTCCACTTT
j_call: TRBJ1-6
v_call: TRBV7-3
cdr3_length: 16
clone_size: NA
d_call: NA

cdr3_aa: CASSRGRTTEAFF
cdr3_nt: TGTGCCTCCTCCAGGGGTCGTACCACTGAAGCTTTCTTT
j_call: TRBJ1-1
v_call: TRBV30
cdr3_length: 13
clone_size: NA
d_call: NA